Listed here are 8 T cell receptor beta chains from one sample, sequenced in a study of blood T cell repertoires in COVID-19. Generated by immunoSEQ multiplex PCR, the TCRdb table keeps only in-frame clones and is missing some. The sample includes a few hundred thousand clones, about 87% of them seen just once. The sample was peripheral blood. Every receptor here comes from a woman aged 40 to 50 with acute or convalescent COVID-19.

CDR3 nucleotide sequence: TGTGCCAGCTCACCAGGGGGGGGAGAATCCTACAATGAGCAGTTCTTC. This translates into CASSPGGGESYNEQFF. The rearrangement links TRBV18 to TRBJ2-1, with 7 bases lining up with TRBD2. The V gene's germline CDR1 is KGHSH and CDR2 LQKENI. CDR3 length equals 16 residues. Losses at the gene ends were 2 bases for V and 1 base for J; bases not matched to a gene: 5.

V usage is TRBV2 and J usage is TRBJ1-6; D gene ambiguous. V was shortened by 4 bases and J by 3 bases, with 13 bases between the two germline ends. Per the germline V gene, CDR1 is SNHLY and CDR2 is FYNNEI. CDR3 length: 16 amino acids. The CDR3 nucleotides read TGTGCCAGCAGTGGCGGGAGGGTGGTCTATAATTCACCCCTCCACTTT. Its protein is CASSGGRVVYNSPLHF.

The rearrangement links TRBV5-6 to TRBJ1-4; D remains ambiguous. This CDR3 region has 15 residues. V lost 0 bases and J lost 4, with 10 bases in between. Germline CDR1 is SGHDT and CDR2 is YYEEEE. CDR3 nucleotide sequence: TGTGCCAGCAGCTTGGGAGCGATGGTTAATGAAAAACTGTTTTTT. It specifies CASSLGAMVNEKLFF.

This chain links TRBV5-5 with TRBJ1-4, with TRBD1 as a possible D gene (5 bases). Trimming cost V 1 base and J 0 bases, with 10 bases left between them. The V gene's germline CDR1 is SGHKS and CDR2 YYEKEE (reference sequence). This CDR3 has 16 amino acids. CDR3 protein: CASSLKTGSTNEKLFF. The CDR3, as DNA: TGTGCCAGCAGCTTGAAAACAGGTTCAACTAATGAAAAACTGTTTTTT.

The chain joins TRBV6-1 to TRBJ1-2, with a weak D call TRBD1 (6 bases). The CDR3 is 15 residues long. CDR1 is MNHNS and CDR2 is SASEGT in the germline V gene. Trimming took off 3 bases at V and 2 bases at J, with 13 bases between the two ends. Here the CDR3 DNA reads TGTGCCAGCAGTGACCCGGACAGATTAAACTATGGCTACACCTTC. It translates to CASSDPDRLNYGYTF.

J is TRBJ1-5 and V is TRBV19, with 8 bases that match TRBD1. V dropped 1 base and J dropped 15; count of bases not matched to a gene: 20. From germline, CDR1 is LNHDA and CDR2 SQIVND (reference sequence). This CDR3 spans 17 amino acids. The CDR3 DNA reads TGTGCCAGTAGTATAGCACTCGGACAGGGAAAGGATCGCGAAGGGCATTTT. Amino acid sequence: CASSIALGQGKDREGHF. The full variable domain, completed using reference TRBV19 and TRBJ1-5, is DGGITQSPKYLFRKEGQNVTLSCEQNLNHDAMYWYRQDPGQGLRLIYYSQIVNDFQKGDIAEGYSVSREKKESFPLTVTSAQKNPTAFYLCASSIALGQGKDREGHFGDGTRLSIL.

This sequence joins TRBV10-1 and TRBJ1-1; D is undetermined. Germline values: CDR1 WNHNN, CDR2 SYGVQD (reference sequence). The CDR3 is 13 amino acids. V was shortened by 6 bases and J by 4 bases, with 12 bases between the two germline ends. The chain's CDR3 is CASRAGRTTEAFF. For the CDR3, the DNA is TGCGCCAGCAGGGCCGGGAGGACCACTGAAGCTTTCTTT.

With respect to this clone: Germline is not matched at one junction end, which may reflect a read error. The J gene is TRBJ1-2, the V gene TRBV7-9, with 7 positions matching TRBD1. This CDR3 has 13 amino acids. Germline V gene lookup returns CDR1 SEHNR and CDR2 FQNEAQ (reference sequence). CDR3 in amino acids: CASSGDSLYSYTF. CDR3 DNA sequence: TGTGCCAGCAGCGGGGACAGCCTCTATAGCTACACCTTC.